This TCR beta chain stems from a study of T cells after yellow fever vaccination. Study overall: The authors prepared low-cell-number fractions using SMART-Seq v4 Ultra Low Input. Study observations and caveats: Faster peaking, at day 5 versus 15, marked a secondary response that was weaker. Most clones from primary vaccination resurfaced after the booster (nearly 97% CD4, around 89% CD8). Of the clonotypes, a small share occurred in both CD4 and CD8 compartments.

MiXCR was run by TCRdb on the 5' RACE reads, yielding one entry per CDR3 protein. Of about 170,000 distinct CDR3 sequences listed, roughly 6.2% are singletons. The CDR3 totals 14 residues. V was pared by 7 bases and J by 1 base, with 6 bases of the junction left unmatched. This clonotype has a handful of counts. The antigen remains unidentified. Here the sequenced sample was CD4+ T cells sorted from PBMCs, taken on the day of the first yellow fever vaccination. The clonotype comes from a man aged 18 to 29 who received the YFV17D yellow fever vaccine. The chain combines TRBV12-3 or TRBV12-4 with TRBJ1-1, with 7 bases aligning to TRBD1. CDR3 sequence reads: CASTPQGENTEAFF. The DNA for the CDR3 is TGTGCCAGCACTCCCCAGGGGGAGAACACTGAAGCTTTCTTT.